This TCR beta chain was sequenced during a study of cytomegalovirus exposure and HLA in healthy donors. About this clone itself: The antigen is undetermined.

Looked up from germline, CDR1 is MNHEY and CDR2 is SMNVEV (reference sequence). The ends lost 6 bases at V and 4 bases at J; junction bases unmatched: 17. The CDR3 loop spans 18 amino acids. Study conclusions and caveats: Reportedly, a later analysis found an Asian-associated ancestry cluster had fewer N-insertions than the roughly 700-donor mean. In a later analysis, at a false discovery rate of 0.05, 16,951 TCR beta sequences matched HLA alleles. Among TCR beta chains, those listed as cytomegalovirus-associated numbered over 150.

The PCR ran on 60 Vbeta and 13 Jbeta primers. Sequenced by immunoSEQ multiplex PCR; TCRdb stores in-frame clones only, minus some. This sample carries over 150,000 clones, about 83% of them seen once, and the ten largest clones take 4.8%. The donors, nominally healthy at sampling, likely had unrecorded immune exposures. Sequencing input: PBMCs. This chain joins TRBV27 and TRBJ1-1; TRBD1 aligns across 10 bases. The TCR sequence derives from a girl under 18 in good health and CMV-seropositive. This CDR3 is CASSIFPPGQGLSTEAFF. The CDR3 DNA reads TGTGCCAGCAGCATATTCCCCCCGGGACAGGGGCTCAGCACTGAAGCTTTCTTT.